The T cell receptor beta chain under discussion was sequenced for a study of T cell clones after liver transplantation. About the research overall: Pre-transplant mixed lymphocyte reactions yielded third-party-reactive TCRbeta sequences as comparators for graft-donor-reactive sequences. Subjects received no induction therapy and standard immunosuppression until randomization at 12-24 months post-transplant. Patients counted as tolerant after at least one year off all immunosuppression, enzymes not exceeding twice normal.

This table comes from immunoSEQ multiplex PCR, and its TCRdb copy is limited to in-frame clones, with some not included. The sample lists fewer than 50,000 clones, roughly 84% occurring once. Germline V gene lookup returns CDR1 LNHDA and CDR2 SQIVND (reference sequence). This CDR3 region has 14 residues. The V end lost 7 bases, the J end lost 4 bases, and 13 bases lay between the germline ends. As to this clone: The antigen remains unidentified.

Points from the study as a whole: Conclusions were preliminary, with small, heterogeneous patient groups.

V is TRBV19 and J is TRBJ1-4; D gene uncertain. The source material was CD4+ T cells from blood, sampled 24 months after liver transplant. The receptor's source is a human patient who received a liver transplant. Some T cells may be the graft donor's. This chain's CDR3 is CASKRREINEKLFF. In DNA, the CDR3 is TGTGCCAGTAAGAGGAGGGAGATTAATGAAAAACTGTTTTTT.